This T cell receptor beta chain comes out of a study of cytomegalovirus exposure and HLA in healthy donors. Study-wide results and limits: A later analysis reported that several of the most significant clusters appeared to be linked to common viral pathogens, among them Epstein-Barr virus. A later analysis reportedly found fewer N-insertions in an Asian-associated ancestry cluster than the approximately 730-donor mean.

PCR employed 60 Vbeta and 13 Jbeta primers. Repertoires were generated with immunoSEQ multiplex PCR, while TCRdb's copy carries only in-frame clones and drops some. Counted here are tens of thousands of clones, 84% occurring once; the ten biggest clones make up approximately 20%. V gave up 7 bases and J gave up 2 bases, with 13 bases separating them. Germline CDR1 is SNHLY and CDR2 is FYNNEI. This CDR3 has 14 amino acids. With regard to this clone: Its antigen is still unknown.

The sequencing sample was made of PBMCs. The TCR sequence derives from a man between 65 and 85 years old in good health and CMV-seropositive. The V call is TRBV2, the J call TRBJ2-3, with D possibly being TRBD2 (5 bases). CDR3 amino acids: CASMRGLTTDTQYF. CDR3 bases: TGTGCCAGCATGAGAGGGCTAACCACAGATACGCAGTATTTT. The full variable domain, its missing parts supplied by reference TRBV2 and TRBJ2-3, is EPEVTQTPSHQVTQMGQEVILRCVPISNHLYFYWYRQILGQKVEFLVSFYNNEISEKSEIFDDQFSVERPDGSNFTLKIRSTKLEDSAMYFCASMRGLTTDTQYFGPGTRLTVL.